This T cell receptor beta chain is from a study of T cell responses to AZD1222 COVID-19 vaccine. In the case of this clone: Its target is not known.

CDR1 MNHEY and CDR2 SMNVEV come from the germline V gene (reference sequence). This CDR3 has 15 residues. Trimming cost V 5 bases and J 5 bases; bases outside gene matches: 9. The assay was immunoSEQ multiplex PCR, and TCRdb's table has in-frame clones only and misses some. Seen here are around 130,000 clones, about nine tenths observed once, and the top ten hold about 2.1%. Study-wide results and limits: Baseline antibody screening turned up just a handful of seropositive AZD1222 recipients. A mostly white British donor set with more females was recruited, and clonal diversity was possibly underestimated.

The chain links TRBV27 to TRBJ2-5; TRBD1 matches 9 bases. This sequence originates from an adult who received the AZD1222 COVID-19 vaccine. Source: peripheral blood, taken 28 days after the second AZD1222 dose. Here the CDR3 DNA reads TGTGCCAGCAGTCCCAACAGGGGGCGCGGGGAGACCCAGTACTTC. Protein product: CASSPNRGRGETQYF.